The subject of this entry is one T cell receptor (beta chain). Its antigen remains unidentified. This record belongs to a study of T cell responses to AZD1222 COVID-19 vaccine. Study-wide findings and caveats: After the peak T cell response, and only then, were repertoires sampled. The donor cohort was predominantly white British with a female majority, and clonal diversity may have been underestimated.

TCRdb's table, derived via immunoSEQ multiplex PCR, lists solely in-frame clones and lacks some. The sample lists 120,000 to 150,000 clones; roughly 89% were seen once. After removal of 3 bases from V and 4 bases from J, the junction contained 10 bases not matched to a gene. This CDR3 has 17 residues. Germline CDR1 and CDR2: MNHEY and SVGEGT. Source: peripheral blood, taken 28 days after the second dose of the MenACWY control vaccine. The clonotype was recovered from an adult who received the MenACWY meningococcal vaccine as a control. The chain couples TRBV6-2 or TRBV6-3 to TRBJ1-5; 9 bases fit TRBD1. Here the CDR3 reads CASSYRFGQGKNQPQHF. CDR3 nucleotides: TGTGCCAGCAGTTATCGGTTCGGACAGGGGAAAAATCAGCCCCAGCATTTT.